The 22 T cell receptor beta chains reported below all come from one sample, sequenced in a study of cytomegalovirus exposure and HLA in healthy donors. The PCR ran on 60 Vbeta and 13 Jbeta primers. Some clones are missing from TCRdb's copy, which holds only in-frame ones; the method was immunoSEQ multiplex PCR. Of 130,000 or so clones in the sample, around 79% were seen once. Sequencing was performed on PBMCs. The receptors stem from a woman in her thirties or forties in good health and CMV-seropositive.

CDR3 sequence reads: CASSSADPRHLNEQFF. In DNA form, the CDR3 reads TGTGCCAGCAGCTCAGCAGACCCCAGGCACTTGAATGAGCAGTTCTTC. The chain employs TRBV7-9 and TRBJ2-1, with D hard to call. Trimming took off 4 bases at V and 7 bases at J, with 20 bases between the two ends. This CDR3 has 16 residues. Germline lookup yields CDR1 SEHNR and CDR2 FQNEAQ (reference sequence).

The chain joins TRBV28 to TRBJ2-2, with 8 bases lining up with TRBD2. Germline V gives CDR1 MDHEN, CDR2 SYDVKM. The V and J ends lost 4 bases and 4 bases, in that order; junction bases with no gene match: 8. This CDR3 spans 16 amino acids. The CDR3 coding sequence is TGTGCCAGCAGTTATCCGGCGGGGGGAGGCACCGGGGAGCTGTTTTTT. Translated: CASSYPAGGGTGELFF.

The CDR3 nucleotides are TGCAGCGTCTGCGGACTAGCGGGCCTAAGAAATGAGCAGTTCTTC. It translates to CSVCGLAGLRNEQFF. The chain is built from TRBV29-1 and TRBJ2-1; 11 positions agree with TRBD2. The CDR3 consists of 15 residues. J lost 7 bases, V lost 6 bases, and 11 bases had no gene match. CDR1 and CDR2 from the germline V gene are SQVTM and ANQGSEA.

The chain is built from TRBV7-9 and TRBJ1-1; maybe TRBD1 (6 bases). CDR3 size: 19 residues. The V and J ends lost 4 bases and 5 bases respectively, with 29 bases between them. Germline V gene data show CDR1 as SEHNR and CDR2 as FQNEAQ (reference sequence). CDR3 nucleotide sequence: TGTGCCAGCAGCTCATCATTAGGGGGAACCCCAGGGGTCAGGACTGAAGCTTTCTTT. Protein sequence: CASSSSLGGTPGVRTEAFF.

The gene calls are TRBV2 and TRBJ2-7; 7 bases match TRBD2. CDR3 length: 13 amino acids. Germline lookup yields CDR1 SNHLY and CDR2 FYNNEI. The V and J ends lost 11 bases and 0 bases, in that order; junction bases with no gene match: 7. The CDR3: CALRRDYSYEQYF. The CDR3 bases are TGTGCCCTAAGGAGGGACTACTCCTACGAGCAGTACTTC. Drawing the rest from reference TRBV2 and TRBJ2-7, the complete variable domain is EPEVTQTPSHQVTQMGQEVILRCVPISNHLYFYWYRQILGQKVEFLVSFYNNEISEKSEIFDDQFSVERPDGSNFTLKIRSTKLEDSAMYFCALRRDYSYEQYFGPGTRLTVT.

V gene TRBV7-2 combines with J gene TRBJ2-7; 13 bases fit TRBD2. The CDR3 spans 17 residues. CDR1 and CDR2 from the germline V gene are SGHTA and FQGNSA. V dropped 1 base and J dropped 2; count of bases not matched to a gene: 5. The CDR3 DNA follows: TGTGCCAGCAGCTTAGTCGGGACTAGCGGGGCTCCCTACGAGCAGTACTTC. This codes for CASSLVGTSGAPYEQYF. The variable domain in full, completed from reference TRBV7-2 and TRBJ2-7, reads GAGVSQSPSNKVTEKGKDVELRCDPISGHTALYWYRQSLGQGLEFLIYFQGNSAPDKSGLPSDRFSAERTGGSVSTLTIQRTQQEDSAVYLCASSLVGTSGAPYEQYFGPGTRLTVT.

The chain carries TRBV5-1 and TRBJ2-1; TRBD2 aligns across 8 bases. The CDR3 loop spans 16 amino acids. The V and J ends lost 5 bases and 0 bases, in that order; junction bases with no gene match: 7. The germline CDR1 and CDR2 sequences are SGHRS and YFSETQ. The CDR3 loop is CASSLRAGVSYNEQFF. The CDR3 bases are TGCGCCAGCAGTCTTCGAGCGGGGGTCTCCTACAATGAGCAGTTCTTC. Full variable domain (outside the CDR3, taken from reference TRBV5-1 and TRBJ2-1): KAGVTQTPRYLIKTRGQQVTLSCSPISGHRSVSWYQQTPGQGLQFLFEYFSETQRNKGNFPGRFSGRQFSNSRSEMNVSTLELGDSALYLCASSLRAGVSYNEQFFGPGTRLTVL.

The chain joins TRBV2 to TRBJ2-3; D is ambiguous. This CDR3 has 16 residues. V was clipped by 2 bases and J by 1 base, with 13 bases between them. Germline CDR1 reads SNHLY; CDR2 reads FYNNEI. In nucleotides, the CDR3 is TGTGCCAGCAGTGAAAAGTGGCTAGACCGCACAGATACGCAGTATTTT. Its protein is CASSEKWLDRTDTQYF.

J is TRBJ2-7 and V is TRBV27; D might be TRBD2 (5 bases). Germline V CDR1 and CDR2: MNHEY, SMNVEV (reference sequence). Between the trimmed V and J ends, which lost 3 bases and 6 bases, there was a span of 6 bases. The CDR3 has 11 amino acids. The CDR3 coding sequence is TGTGCCAGCAGTTTTGGAGGCGAGCAGTACTTC. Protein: CASSFGGEQYF.

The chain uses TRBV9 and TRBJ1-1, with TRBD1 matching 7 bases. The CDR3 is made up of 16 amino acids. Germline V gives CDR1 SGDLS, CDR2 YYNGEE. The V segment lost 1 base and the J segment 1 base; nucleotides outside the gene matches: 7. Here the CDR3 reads CASSVSGTEKNTEAFF. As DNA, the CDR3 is TGTGCCAGCAGCGTATCCGGGACAGAGAAGAACACTGAAGCTTTCTTT.

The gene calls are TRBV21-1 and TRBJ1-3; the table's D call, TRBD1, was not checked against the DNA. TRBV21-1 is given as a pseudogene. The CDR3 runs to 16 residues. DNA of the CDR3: TGTGCCAGCATGACAGGTTTTTCTAGCTCTGGAAACACCATATATTTT. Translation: CASMTGFSSSGNTIYF.

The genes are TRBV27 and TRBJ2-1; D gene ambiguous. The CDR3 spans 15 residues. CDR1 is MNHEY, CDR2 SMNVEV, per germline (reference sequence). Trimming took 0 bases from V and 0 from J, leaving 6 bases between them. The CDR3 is CASSLSPSSYNEQFF. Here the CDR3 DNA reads TGTGCCAGCAGTTTATCCCCGAGCTCCTACAATGAGCAGTTCTTC.

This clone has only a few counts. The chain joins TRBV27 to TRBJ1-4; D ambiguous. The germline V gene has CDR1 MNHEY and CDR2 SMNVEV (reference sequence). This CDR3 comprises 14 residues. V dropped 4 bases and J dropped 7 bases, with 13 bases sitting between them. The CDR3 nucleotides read TGTGCCAGCAGTTCGCCCAGAAGCGGTGAAAAACTGTTTTTT. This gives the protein CASSSPRSGEKLFF.

The CDR3 region has the DNA TGCGCCAGCAGACAGGGGGTTACGAACACTGAAGCTTTCTTT. Encoded protein: CASRQGVTNTEAFF. The chain has TRBV5-1 and TRBJ1-1, with TRBD1 matching over 8 bases. The CDR3 extends over 14 amino acids. Germline-derived CDR1 and CDR2 are SGHRS and YFSETQ. The J segment lost 1 base and the V segment lost 5 bases, leaving 4 bases of the junction unmatched.

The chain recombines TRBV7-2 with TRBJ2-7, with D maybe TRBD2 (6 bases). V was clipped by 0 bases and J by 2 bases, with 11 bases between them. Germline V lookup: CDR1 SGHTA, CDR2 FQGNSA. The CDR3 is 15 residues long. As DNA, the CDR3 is TGTGCCAGCAGCTTAGCTCTTAGCGGACCCTACGAGCAGTACTTC. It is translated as CASSLALSGPYEQYF.

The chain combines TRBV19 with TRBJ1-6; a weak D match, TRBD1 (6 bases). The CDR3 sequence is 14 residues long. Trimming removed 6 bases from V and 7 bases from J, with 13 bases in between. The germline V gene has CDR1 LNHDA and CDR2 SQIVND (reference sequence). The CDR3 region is CASSLPRGNSPLHF. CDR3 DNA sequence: TGTGCCAGTAGCCTCCCGAGGGGGAATTCACCCCTCCACTTT.

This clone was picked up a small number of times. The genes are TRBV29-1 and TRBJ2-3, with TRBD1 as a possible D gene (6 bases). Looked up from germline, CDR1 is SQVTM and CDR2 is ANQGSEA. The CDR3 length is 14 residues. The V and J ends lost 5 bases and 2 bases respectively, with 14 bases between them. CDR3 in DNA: TGCAGCGTTATGACAGGATCCAACACAGATACGCAGTATTTT. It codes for CSVMTGSNTDTQYF.

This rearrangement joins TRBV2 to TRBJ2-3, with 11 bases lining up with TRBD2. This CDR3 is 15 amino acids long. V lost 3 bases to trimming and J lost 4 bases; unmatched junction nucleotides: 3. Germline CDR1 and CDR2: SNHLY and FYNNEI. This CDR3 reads CASSDRLAGSDTQYF. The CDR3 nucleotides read TGTGCCAGCAGTGATCGACTAGCGGGGTCAGATACGCAGTATTTT.

DNA for the CDR3: TGCGCCAGCAGCTTTTCCAGGGAAGTCACTGAAGCTTTCTTT. This sequence encodes CASSFSREVTEAFF. The chain recombines TRBV5-1 with TRBJ1-1; tentatively, D is TRBD1 (5 bases). This CDR3 has 14 residues. Trimming removed 2 bases from V and 4 bases from J, with 12 bases in between. Germline V gene sequence: CDR1 SGHRS, CDR2 YFSETQ.

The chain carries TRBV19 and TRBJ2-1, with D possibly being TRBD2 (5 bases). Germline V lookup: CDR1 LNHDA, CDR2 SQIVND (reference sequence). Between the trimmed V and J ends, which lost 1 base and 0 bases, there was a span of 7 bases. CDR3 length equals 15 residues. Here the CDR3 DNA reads TGTGCCAGTAGTATAGGCGGGTACTCCTACAATGAGCAGTTCTTC. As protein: CASSIGGYSYNEQFF.

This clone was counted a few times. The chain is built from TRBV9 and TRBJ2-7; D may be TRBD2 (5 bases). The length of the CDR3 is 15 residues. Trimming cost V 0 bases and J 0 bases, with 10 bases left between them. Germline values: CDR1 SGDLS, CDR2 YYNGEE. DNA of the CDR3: TGTGCCAGCAGCGTAGCGCCCGCGGGCTCCTACGAGCAGTACTTC. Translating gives CASSVAPAGSYEQYF. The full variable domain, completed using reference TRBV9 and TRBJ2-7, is DSGVTQTPKHLITATGQRVTLRCSPRSGDLSVYWYQQSLDQGLQFLIQYYNGEERAKGNILERFSAQQFPDLHSELNLSSLELGDSALYFCASSVAPAGSYEQYFGPGTRLTVT.

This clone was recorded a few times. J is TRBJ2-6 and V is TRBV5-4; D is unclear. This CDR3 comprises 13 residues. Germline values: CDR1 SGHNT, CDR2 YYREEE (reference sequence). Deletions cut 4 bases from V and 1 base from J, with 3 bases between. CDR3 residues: CASSLSGANVLTF. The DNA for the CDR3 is TGTGCCAGCAGCCTTTCTGGGGCCAACGTCCTGACTTTC.